This T cell receptor beta chain is from a study of T cell responses to AZD1222 COVID-19 vaccine. The protocol was immunoSEQ multiplex PCR, while the TCRdb copy is restricted to in-frame clones and leaves out a portion. The sample yields about 97,000 clones, over 75% seen once. Study conclusions and caveats: CD4 TCRs associated with vaccination spanned spike, dominating at 160-218 and 743-854. In the spike-specific TCR repertoire, nearly half reportedly target unmutated variant regions. Repertoires in all cases were sampled only once the peak T cell response had passed.

This CDR3 is 13 amino acids long. V was shortened by 6 bases and J by 6 bases, with 12 bases between the two germline ends. Remarks on this clone: Its antigen is unidentified.

The chain joins TRBV12-3 or TRBV12-4 to TRBJ2-1; unclear D gene. Here the sequenced sample was peripheral blood, taken 28 days after the second AZD1222 dose. The source of this sequence is an adult who received the AZD1222 COVID-19 vaccine. CDR3 region: CASSSGSVNEQFF. In nucleotides, the CDR3 is TGTGCCAGCAGCTCCGGATCCGTCAATGAGCAGTTCTTC.